The present TCR beta chain was sequenced within a study of blood T cell repertoires in COVID-19. Study information: COVID-19 samples, acute and convalescent, were from the United States, Italy and Spain. Sources were T cells, B-cell-depleted T cells, or PBMCs; the material itself was cDNA or gDNA.

How the authors handled the data: Scientists estimated how many nucleated cells there were by amplifying reference gene primers. Clones were read by immunoSEQ multiplex PCR, and TCRdb kept only the in-frame ones, dropping some. That table supplies the V and J calls and clone size; D and trimming were determined from the DNA. The data show roughly 100,000 clones, around 90% seen once. This clone was seen more than once but under ten times. Other DNA sequences from this sample encode an identical CDR3 as well. The sequence was obtained from a woman aged 70 to 79 with acute or convalescent COVID-19. Sequences were obtained from peripheral blood.

The CDR3 nucleotides are TGTGCCAGCAGCCACAACTCGGGTGGGTACAACTATGGCTACACCTTC. As protein: CASSHNSGGYNYGYTF. The chain couples TRBV3-1 (or the pseudogene TRBV3-2) to TRBJ1-2; no definite D call. Germline assignment: CDR1 LGHDT and CDR2 YNNKEL (reference sequence). V gave up 3 bases and J gave up 2 bases, with 16 bases separating them. This CDR3 is built from 16 residues.